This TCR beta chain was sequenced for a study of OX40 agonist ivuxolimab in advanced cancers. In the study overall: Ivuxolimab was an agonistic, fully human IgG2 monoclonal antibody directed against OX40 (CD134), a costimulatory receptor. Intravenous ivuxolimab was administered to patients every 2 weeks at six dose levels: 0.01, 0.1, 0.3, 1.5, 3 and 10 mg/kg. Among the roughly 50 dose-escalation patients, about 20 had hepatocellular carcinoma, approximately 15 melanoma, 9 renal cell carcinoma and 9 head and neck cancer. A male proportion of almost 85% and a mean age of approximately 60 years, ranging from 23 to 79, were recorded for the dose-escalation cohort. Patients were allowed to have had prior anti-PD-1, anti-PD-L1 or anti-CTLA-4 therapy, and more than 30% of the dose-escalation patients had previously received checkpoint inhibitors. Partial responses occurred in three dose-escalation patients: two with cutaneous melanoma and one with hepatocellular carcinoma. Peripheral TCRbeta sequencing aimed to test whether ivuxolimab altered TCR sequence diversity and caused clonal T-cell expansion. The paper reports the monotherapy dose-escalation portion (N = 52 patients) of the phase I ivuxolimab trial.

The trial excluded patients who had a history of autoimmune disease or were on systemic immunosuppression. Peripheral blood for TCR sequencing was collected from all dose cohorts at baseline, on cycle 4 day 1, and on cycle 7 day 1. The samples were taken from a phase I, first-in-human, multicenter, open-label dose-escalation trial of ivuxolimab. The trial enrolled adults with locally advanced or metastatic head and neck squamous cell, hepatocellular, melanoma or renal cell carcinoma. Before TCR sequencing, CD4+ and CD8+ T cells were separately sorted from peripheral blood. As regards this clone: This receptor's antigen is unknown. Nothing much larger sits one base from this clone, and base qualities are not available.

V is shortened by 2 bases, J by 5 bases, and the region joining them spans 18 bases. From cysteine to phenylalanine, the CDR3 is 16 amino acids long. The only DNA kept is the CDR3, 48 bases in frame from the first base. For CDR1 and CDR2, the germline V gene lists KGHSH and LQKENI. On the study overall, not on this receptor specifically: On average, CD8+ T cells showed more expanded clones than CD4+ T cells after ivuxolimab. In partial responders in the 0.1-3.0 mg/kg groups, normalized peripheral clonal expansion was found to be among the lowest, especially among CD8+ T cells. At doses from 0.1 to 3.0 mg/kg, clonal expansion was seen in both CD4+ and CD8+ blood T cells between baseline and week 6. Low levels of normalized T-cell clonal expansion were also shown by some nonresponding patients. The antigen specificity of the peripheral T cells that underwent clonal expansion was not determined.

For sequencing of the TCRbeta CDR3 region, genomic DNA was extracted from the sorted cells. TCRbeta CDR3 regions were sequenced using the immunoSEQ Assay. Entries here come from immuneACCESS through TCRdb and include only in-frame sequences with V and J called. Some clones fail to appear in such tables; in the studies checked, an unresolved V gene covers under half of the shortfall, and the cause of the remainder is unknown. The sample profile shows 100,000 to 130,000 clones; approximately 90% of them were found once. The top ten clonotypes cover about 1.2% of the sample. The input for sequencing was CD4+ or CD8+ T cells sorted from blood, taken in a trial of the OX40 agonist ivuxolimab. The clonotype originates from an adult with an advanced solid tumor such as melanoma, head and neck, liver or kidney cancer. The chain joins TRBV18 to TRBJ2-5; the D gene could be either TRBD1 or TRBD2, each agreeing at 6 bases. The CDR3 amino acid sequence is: CASSPFDSQGGETQYF. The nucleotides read TGTGCCAGCTCACCATTCGACAGCCAAGGGGGGGAGACCCAGTACTTC.